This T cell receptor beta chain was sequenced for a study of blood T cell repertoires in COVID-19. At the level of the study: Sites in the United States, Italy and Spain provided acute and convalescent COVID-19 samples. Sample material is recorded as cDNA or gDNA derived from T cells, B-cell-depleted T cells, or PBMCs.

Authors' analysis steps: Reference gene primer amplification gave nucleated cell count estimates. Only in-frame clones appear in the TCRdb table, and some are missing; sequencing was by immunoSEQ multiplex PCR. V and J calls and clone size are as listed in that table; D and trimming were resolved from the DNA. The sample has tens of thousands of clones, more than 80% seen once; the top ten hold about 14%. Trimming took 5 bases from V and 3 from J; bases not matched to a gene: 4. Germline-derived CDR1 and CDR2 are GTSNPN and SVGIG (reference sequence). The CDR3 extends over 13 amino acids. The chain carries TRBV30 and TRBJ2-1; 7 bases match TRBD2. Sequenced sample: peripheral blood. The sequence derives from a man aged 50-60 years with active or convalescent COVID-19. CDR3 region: CAWSTSDYNEQFF. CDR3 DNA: TGTGCCTGGTCTACTAGCGACTACAATGAGCAGTTCTTC.